This T cell receptor beta chain was found in a study of blood T cell repertoires in COVID-19. About the research overall: The study drew acute and convalescent COVID-19 samples from the United States, Italy and Spain.

Authors' analysis steps: It was from reference gene primer amplification that nucleated cell counts were estimated. The table came from immunoSEQ multiplex PCR; TCRdb's copy has only in-frame clones and leaves some out. The V and J calls and clone size come from that table; D and trimming were worked out from the DNA. The sample consists of more than 300,000 clones, roughly 90% of them appearing once. Trimming took 11 bases from V and 8 from J, leaving 18 bases between them. This CDR3 is 12 amino acids long. Looked up from germline, CDR1 is LNHDA and CDR2 is SQIVND (reference sequence). Recruitment covered about 26 US areas and drew participants whose ages spanned about 18 to 95 years. Clinical history reported by participants formed the basis on which cohorts were assigned.

This chain connects TRBV19 to TRBJ1-1; D possibly corresponds to TRBD1 (5 bases). The origin of this receptor is a woman in her twenties or thirties who had been exposed to COVID-19. Source material: PBMCs or T cells enriched from blood (not recorded which). The CDR3 sequence: CASNSPGLEAFF. The CDR3, as DNA: TGTGCCTCTAATTCTCCGGGACTCGAAGCTTTCTTT.